The T cell receptor beta chain described here comes from a study of T and B cells in COVID-19 patients. About the research overall: Median age was about 30 years in the recovered cohort and around 67 years in the active-infection cohort. Comorbidities linked to unfavorable COVID-19 outcome were present in about 90% of the 20 active-infection patients. Overall study findings and caveats: Clonality of TRB repertoires was high in active COVID-19; recovery brought above-healthy diversity and richness.

BIOMED2 TRB-A/B primer pools were used in multiplex TRB PCR. Via MiXCR, TCRdb re-called the multiplex PCR reads, giving one row per CDR3 protein. Among under 15,000 distinct CDR3 sequences listed, 29% were seen once. Germline trimming cut 0 bases from V and 4 bases from J; bases unmatched to any gene: 8. This CDR3 region has 18 residues. Germline CDR1 reads LNHDA; CDR2 reads SQIVND (reference sequence). This clonotype showed up many times. Antigen unknown. Each TRB amplification used about 230-550 ng of genomic DNA from blood. Sequenced: blood. The receptor was derived from a human donor who had recovered from COVID-19. The gene calls are TRBV19 and TRBJ2-1; the match to TRBD2 covers 11 bases. CDR3 DNA sequence: TGTGCCAGTAGTATAGATCTGGGACTAGCGGAACTATACAATGAGCAGTTCTTC. Protein: CASSIDLGLAELYNEQFF.